The sequence of this TCR beta chain was determined in a study of T cells in Graves' hyperthyroidism and ophthalmopathy. Broader study findings: Most clonotypes that expanded in the thyroid above 0.001 also showed up in blood.

Germline CDR1 and CDR2: WSHSY and SAAADI. The CDR3 runs to 14 residues. Trimming took 6 bases from V and 5 from J; bases not matched to a gene: 7. Together with thyroid ultrasound, orbital computed tomography, serum thyroxine and TRAb, clinical symptoms were used for diagnoses. The CDR3 regions of TCR beta were amplified from RNA transcripts. Using the HTBI primer set, a first-round RT-PCR was run on the TCR CDR3. From the multiplex PCR reads, TCRdb called clonotypes with MiXCR, one entry per CDR3 protein. This sample has roughly 510,000 distinct CDR3 sequences, with 40% to 55% found just once. Note on this clonotype: The antigen is not known.

This receptor was obtained from an adult woman with Graves' disease, either hyperthyroidism or ophthalmopathy (not recorded which). Sequencing was carried out using peripheral blood or thyroid tissue (not recorded which). The rearrangement links TRBV10-2 to TRBJ2-5, with 9 bases that match TRBD2. The CDR3 here is CASSPAGGTETQYF. Written as DNA, the CDR3 is TGCGCCAGCAGCCCAGCGGGAGGAACGGAGACCCAGTACTTC.